This T cell receptor (beta chain) was observed in a study of blood T cell repertoires in COVID-19. The overall study: The United States, Italy and Spain were the sources of the acute and convalescent COVID-19 samples.

Clones were read by immunoSEQ multiplex PCR, and TCRdb kept only the in-frame ones, dropping some. This repertoire shows 95,000 to 150,000 clones, under 90% found once; its top ten account for 3.5% to 5.5%. The sequencing sample was made of peripheral blood. The receptor was isolated from a woman in her seventies with acute or convalescent COVID-19.

This chain's CDR3 is CASAGGEGRRTEAFF. CDR3 nucleotides: TGTGCCAGCGCAGGCGGGGAGGGGCGCCGCACTGAAGCTTTCTTT. The chain joins TRBV3-1 (or the pseudogene TRBV3-2) to TRBJ1-1; D perhaps matches TRBD1 (5 bases). Between the trimmed V and J ends, which lost 8 bases and 4 bases, there was a span of 20 bases. The CDR3 runs 15 residues. CDR1 LGHDT and CDR2 YNNKEL come from the germline V gene (reference sequence).